This TCR beta chain is drawn from a study of regulatory T cells in long-lasting Graves disease. The V and J ends lost 0 bases and 1 base, in that order; junction bases with no gene match: 6. In germline, CDR1 is SGHRS, CDR2 YFSETQ. This CDR3 contains 16 residues. Building the TCR beta libraries relied on iRepertoire HTBI primers, and CDR3 regions underwent Arm-PCR. TCRdb passed the multiplex PCR reads through MiXCR, listing each CDR3 protein once. The sample has around 400,000 distinct CDR3 sequences; 15% are singletons. This clonotype was observed at least ten times. No antigen is known for it. Study findings and constraints: Accuracy might have suffered from few samples.

Time point reported: newly diagnosed GD, antithyroid drugs for less than 3 months. The TCR library was made from RNA extracted from PBMCs. American Thyroid Association guidelines were used to diagnose Graves' disease. This TCR was recovered from a female donor with Graves disease. The specimen was peripheral blood mononuclear cells (PBMCs), collected at new diagnosis, from a patient treated with antithyroid drugs. The rearrangement joins TRBV5-1 to TRBJ1-1; 7 nucleotides match TRBD1. CDR3 sequence (DNA): TGCGCCAGCAGCTTGGAAACGGGACAGAGGAACACTGAAGCTTTCTTT. This sequence encodes CASSLETGQRNTEAFF.